These T cell receptor beta chains were read from a single sample in a study of T cells in Graves' hyperthyroidism and ophthalmopathy. TCRdb called the multiplex PCR reads again in MiXCR, with one record for every CDR3 protein. This table holds 200,000 or so distinct CDR3 sequences, 17% found once. Sequences were obtained from blood. All receptors derive from a woman in her fifties or sixties with Graves' hyperthyroidism. Both conserved end residues are part of each CDR3. The order of the fields is V gene, clone size, J gene, D gene, CDR3 protein, CDR3 DNA. A D gene is named only where the DNA matches it firmly. The size entry is marked missing in some rows and otherwise reads once, few, many or a size class.

v_call: TRBV18
clone_size: few
j_call: TRBJ1-2
d_call: NA
cdr3_aa: CASSTPQAGYTF
cdr3_nt: TGTGCCAGCTCAACGCCCCAAGCTGGCTACACCTTC

v_call: TRBV18
clone_size: many
j_call: TRBJ1-2
d_call: NA
cdr3_aa: CASSPGSNYGYTF
cdr3_nt: TGTGCCAGCTCACCTGGTTCTAACTATGGCTACACCTTC

v_call: TRBV11-2
clone_size: many
j_call: TRBJ1-1
d_call: NA
cdr3_aa: CASSSLLSAFF
cdr3_nt: TGTGCCAGCAGCTCCCTCCTGTCGGCTTTCTTT

v_call: TRBV14
clone_size: many
j_call: TRBJ2-7
d_call: TRBD2
cdr3_aa: CASSQGTSGSYEQYF
cdr3_nt: TGTGCCAGCAGCCAAGGGACTAGCGGCTCCTACGAGCAGTACTTC

v_call: TRBV5-6
clone_size: few
j_call: TRBJ1-2
d_call: TRBD1
cdr3_aa: CASSLGQGGGYTF
cdr3_nt: TGTGCCAGCAGCCTCGGACAGGGGGGCGGCTACACCTTC

v_call: TRBV12-3/TRBV12-4
clone_size: NA
j_call: TRBJ1-1
d_call: NA
cdr3_aa: CASTNFGVHTEAFF
cdr3_nt: TGTGCCAGCACCAATTTCGGAGTACACACTGAAGCTTTCTTT

v_call: TRBV27
clone_size: many
j_call: TRBJ2-7
d_call: NA
cdr3_aa: CASSQRGYEQYF
cdr3_nt: TGTGCCAGCAGCCAGAGGGGCTACGAGCAGTACTTC

v_call: TRBV18
clone_size: many
j_call: TRBJ2-5
d_call: NA
cdr3_aa: CASSPSAAGETQYF
cdr3_nt: TGTGCCAGCTCACCGTCGGCCGCGGGAGAGACCCAGTACTTC

v_call: TRBV20-1
clone_size: many
j_call: TRBJ1-2
d_call: NA
cdr3_aa: CSAPIPDSYGYTF
cdr3_nt: TGCAGTGCCCCAATCCCAGACTCCTATGGCTACACCTTC

v_call: TRBV11-1
clone_size: few
j_call: TRBJ2-5
d_call: NA
cdr3_aa: CASSPQGLSGQETQYF
cdr3_nt: TGTGCCAGCAGCCCCCAGGGCCTTAGCGGACAAGAGACCCAGTACTTC

v_call: TRBV7-6
clone_size: NA
j_call: TRBJ2-7
d_call: NA
cdr3_aa: CASSLDPGSSYEQYF
cdr3_nt: TGTGCCAGCAGCTTAGATCCGGGTAGCTCCTACGAGCAGTACTTC

v_call: TRBV19
clone_size: NA
j_call: TRBJ1-1
d_call: TRBD1
cdr3_aa: CASSTRDRGPNTEAFF
cdr3_nt: TGTGCCAGTAGTACCCGGGACAGGGGACCGAACACTGAAGCTTTCTTT